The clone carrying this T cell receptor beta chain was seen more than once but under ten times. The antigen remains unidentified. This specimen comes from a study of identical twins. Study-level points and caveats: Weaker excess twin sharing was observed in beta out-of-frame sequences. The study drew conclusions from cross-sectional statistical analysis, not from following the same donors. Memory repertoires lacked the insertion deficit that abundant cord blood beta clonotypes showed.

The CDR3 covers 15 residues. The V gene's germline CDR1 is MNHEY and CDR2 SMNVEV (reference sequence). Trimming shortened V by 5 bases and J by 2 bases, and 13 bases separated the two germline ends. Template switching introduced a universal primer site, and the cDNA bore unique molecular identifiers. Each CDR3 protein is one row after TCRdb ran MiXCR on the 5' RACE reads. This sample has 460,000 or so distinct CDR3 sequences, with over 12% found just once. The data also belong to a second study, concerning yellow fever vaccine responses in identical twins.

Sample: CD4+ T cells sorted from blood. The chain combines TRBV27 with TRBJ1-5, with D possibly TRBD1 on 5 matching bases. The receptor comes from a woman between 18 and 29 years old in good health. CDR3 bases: TGTGCCAGCAGTCCTACGGGGGGACGCAATCAGCCCCAGCATTTT. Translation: CASSPTGGRNQPQHF.